Reported below is one T cell receptor (beta chain). Its antigen is not known. The record originates from a study of vaccination effects on CD4 cells after COVID-19. Produced via immunoSEQ multiplex PCR; TCRdb's table is partial and in-frame only. The sample gives about 58,000 clones, about 74% of which show up once; roughly 3% is in the top ten. The CDR3 totals 15 residues. Germline V gene data show CDR1 as MGHRA and CDR2 as YSYEKL. Trimming took 5 bases from V and 5 from J, leaving 13 bases between them. Researchers isolated CD4+ T cells once roughly ten days of culture had elapsed. Nucleocapsid antibodies stayed negative before and after vaccination, showing no earlier SARS-CoV-2 infection. Cultures got half-medium changes with IL-2 on days 3 and 7.

The V and J genes are TRBV4-1 and TRBJ1-6, with D unresolved. This clonotype originated in a human donor who received a COVID-19 vaccine. Sample: CD4+ T cells from PBMCs cultured without peptide, taken before COVID-19 vaccination. The CDR3 region is CASSARPSDNSPLHF. The CDR3 DNA sequence: TGCGCCAGCAGCGCCAGGCCGAGCGATAATTCACCCCTCCACTTT.